This entry is about one TCR beta chain. The sample comes from a study of blood T cell repertoires in COVID-19. Overall study context: Both acute and convalescent COVID-19 samples were obtained from the United States, Italy and Spain. The analysed material was cDNA or gDNA that came from T cells, B-cell-depleted T cells, or PBMCs.

Cohort allocation depended upon clinical history that participants reported. Under the authors' procedure: Estimation of nucleated cell counts relied on the amplification of reference gene primers. The method was immunoSEQ multiplex PCR; TCRdb's version includes in-frame clones alone and lacks a portion of them. V, J and clone size derive from that table, while D and trimming were established from the DNA sequence. The sample has 140,000 to 150,000 clones, roughly 90% seen once. The CDR3 contains 16 residues. Trimming removed 4 bases from V and 5 bases from J; junction bases left unmatched: 7. From germline, CDR1 is SGHRS and CDR2 YFSETQ.

This TCR derives from a woman aged 25 to 39 with acute COVID-19. This rearrangement joins TRBV5-1 to TRBJ2-2, with 11 bases matching TRBD2. Sequencing was done on a sample of PBMCs or T cells enriched from blood (not recorded which). The CDR3 loop is CASSLTSGSSTGELFF. The CDR3 region has the DNA TGCGCCAGCAGCCTCACTAGCGGGAGTTCGACCGGGGAGCTGTTTTTT.